The rows below give T cell receptor beta chains drawn from one sample of a study of T cells after yellow fever vaccination. TCRdb re-derived calls from the 5' RACE reads in MiXCR, one entry per CDR3 protein. The data show about 63,000 distinct CDR3 sequences, with roughly 7.4% seen just once and 35% to 45% held by the top ten. The specimen was CD8+ T cells sorted from PBMCs, collected 15 days after the yellow fever booster vaccination. The receptors derive from a man younger than 45 who received the YFV17D yellow fever vaccine. The CDR3 runs from the conserved cysteine through the conserved F or W. The D gene is left open where the match is weak.

v_gene	d_gene	CDR3aa
TRBV6-5	NA	CASSMDGAPGIHNSPLHF
TRBV7-2	TRBD2	CASSFILLAGNTDTQYF
TRBV6-5	NA	CASSYSGGNTEAFF
TRBV4-3	TRBD2	CASSQDTQRLAASYEQYF
TRBV27	NA	CASSPDLWTLFF
TRBV24-1	NA	CATPNGSHRFNQPQHF
TRBV6-1	TRBD1	CASSEKTGFPSPLHF
TRBV20-1	TRBD2	CSASEPSGSFYEQYF
TRBV12-3/TRBV12-4	TRBD2	CASSFLAEPGQFF
TRBV5-1	NA	CASSYSTGFAYEQYF
TRBV5-1	NA	CASSLDGTEAFF
TRBV7-9	NA	CASSLGTINEQFF
TRBV19	NA	CASGREETQYF
TRBV20-1	NA	CSARDSSDGGLTYTF
TRBV6-2/TRBV6-3	TRBD2	CASSLEEAAGDGLYEQFF
TRBV12-3/TRBV12-4	NA	CASSLGSNQPQHF
TRBV3-1	NA	CASGSGAYEQYF
TRBV7-8	TRBD1	CASSSSGTGASGYTF
TRBV29-1	NA	CSVDGTALNEQFF
TRBV29-1	TRBD1	CSVEETGGGETQYF
TRBV9	NA	CASSVVGGRGGEQFF
TRBV5-1	NA	CASSPRDTIPEQFF
TRBV6-2/TRBV6-3	NA	CASSYDKNGYTF
TRBV6-2/TRBV6-3	NA	CASSQFAAYNEQFF
TRBV5-1	NA	CASSIQQGANTEAFF
TRBV12-3/TRBV12-4	TRBD2	CASRSAGVIDTQYF
TRBV7-9	TRBD1	CASSSTGVEQYF
TRBV14	NA	CASSQGTGQFNIQYF
TRBV7-2	NA	CASVNQQGDYGYTF
TRBV6-1	NA	CASTGGPAGQTYEQYF
TRBV5-4	TRBD2	CASSGTSGQFYNEQFF
TRBV27	TRBD2	CASSFLAGAPSGANVLTF
TRBV7-8	TRBD2	CASSLEGTSGIYEQYF